This entry describes one T cell receptor beta chain. As yet, its antigen is unknown. The data were taken from a study of CXCR3-negative and CXCR3-positive naive CD8 T cells. At the level of the study: Overall TRB read output was around 140 million, and each library contained about 1.5 +/- 0.3 million reads. Study-level findings and limits: In naive cells, CXCR3-negative and CXCR3-positive subsets had similar TRBV-TRBJ usage; memory cells differed. Fresh PBMCs were used in most assays, and CXCR3 expression partially decreased after cryopreservation. Memory CD8+ cells showed much lower diversity, while both naive subsets displayed comparably high diversity. TRB CDR3s of CXCR3-positive naive cells were more hydrophobic than those of CXCR3-negative naive cells.

The CDR3 is made up of 15 amino acids. UMI-labeled TRB cDNA libraries were prepared by 5' RACE. TCRdb reworked the 5' RACE reads into one entry per CDR3 protein, no DNA. This table holds under 75,000 distinct CDR3 sequences. V and J are TRBV12-3 or TRBV12-4 and TRBJ1-6; the D gene TCRdb calls, TRBD1, cannot be checked with no DNA. This clonotype was sampled from a human donor in good health. Some clones in this sample may be carry-over from other donors' samples. Sequenced: naive CXCR3+ CD8+ T cells from blood. Sample subset: CD45RO-CCR7+CD27+CD95- naive CD8+ T cells expressing CXCR3 (TNR3+). This CDR3 is CASAPEGVRNSPLHF.